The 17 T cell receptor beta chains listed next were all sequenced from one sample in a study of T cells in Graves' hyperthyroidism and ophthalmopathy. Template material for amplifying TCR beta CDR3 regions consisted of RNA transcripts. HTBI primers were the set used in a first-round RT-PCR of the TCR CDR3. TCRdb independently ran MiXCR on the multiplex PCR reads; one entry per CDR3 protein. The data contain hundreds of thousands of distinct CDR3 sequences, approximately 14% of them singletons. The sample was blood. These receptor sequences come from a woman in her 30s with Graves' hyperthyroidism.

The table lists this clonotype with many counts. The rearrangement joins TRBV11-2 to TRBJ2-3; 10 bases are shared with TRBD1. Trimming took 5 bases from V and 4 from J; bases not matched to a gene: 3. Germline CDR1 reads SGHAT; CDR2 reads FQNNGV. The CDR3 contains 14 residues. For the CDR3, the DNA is TGTGCCAGCAGCCCCGGGACAGGGGCAGATACGCAGTATTTT. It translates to CASSPGTGADTQYF.

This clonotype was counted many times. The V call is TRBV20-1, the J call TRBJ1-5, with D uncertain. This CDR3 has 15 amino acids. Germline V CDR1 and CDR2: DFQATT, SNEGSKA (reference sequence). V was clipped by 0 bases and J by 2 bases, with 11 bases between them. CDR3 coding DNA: TGCAGTGCTAGAGATATCCGGGCTGGCAATCAGCCCCAGCATTTT. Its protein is CSARDIRAGNQPQHF.

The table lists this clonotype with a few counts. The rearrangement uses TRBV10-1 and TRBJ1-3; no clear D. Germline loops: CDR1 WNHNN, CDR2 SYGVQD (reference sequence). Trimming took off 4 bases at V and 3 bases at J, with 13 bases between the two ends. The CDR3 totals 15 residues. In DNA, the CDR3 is TGCGCCAGCAGTGTCGACTCAAAGGGTGGAAACACCATATATTTT. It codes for CASSVDSKGGNTIYF.

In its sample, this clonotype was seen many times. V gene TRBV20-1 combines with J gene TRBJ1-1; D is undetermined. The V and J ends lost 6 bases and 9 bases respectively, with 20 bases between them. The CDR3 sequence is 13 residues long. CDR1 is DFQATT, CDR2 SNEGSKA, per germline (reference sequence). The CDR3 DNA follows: TGCAGTGCGACCACAACGAGGGTCGGGCAAGCTTTCTTT. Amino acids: CSATTTRVGQAFF.

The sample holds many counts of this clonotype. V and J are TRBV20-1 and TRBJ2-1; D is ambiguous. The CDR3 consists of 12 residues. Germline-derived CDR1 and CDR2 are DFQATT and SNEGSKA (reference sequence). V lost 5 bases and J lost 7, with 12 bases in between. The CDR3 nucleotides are TGCAGTGCTTTCGAGAACCGGAATGAGCAGTTCTTC. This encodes CSAFENRNEQFF.

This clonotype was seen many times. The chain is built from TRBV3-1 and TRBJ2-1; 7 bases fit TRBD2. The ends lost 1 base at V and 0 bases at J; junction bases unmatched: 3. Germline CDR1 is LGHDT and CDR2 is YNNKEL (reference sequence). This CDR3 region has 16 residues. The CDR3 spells CASSQAAGLSYNEQFF. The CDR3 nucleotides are TGTGCCAGCAGCCAAGCAGCGGGGCTCTCCTACAATGAGCAGTTCTTC.

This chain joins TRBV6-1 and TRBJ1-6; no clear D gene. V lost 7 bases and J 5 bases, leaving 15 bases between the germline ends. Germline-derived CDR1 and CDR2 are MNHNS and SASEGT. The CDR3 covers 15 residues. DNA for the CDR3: TGTGCCAGCACCAGACCGTCTGGGGATAATTCACCCCTCCACTTT. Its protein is CASTRPSGDNSPLHF.

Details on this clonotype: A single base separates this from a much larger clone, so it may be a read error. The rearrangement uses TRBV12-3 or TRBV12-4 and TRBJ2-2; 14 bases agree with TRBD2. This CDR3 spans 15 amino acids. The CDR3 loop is CASSGLAGGTGELSF. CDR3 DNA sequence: TGTGCCAGCAGCGGACTAGCGGGAGGTACCGGGGAGCTGTCTTTT.

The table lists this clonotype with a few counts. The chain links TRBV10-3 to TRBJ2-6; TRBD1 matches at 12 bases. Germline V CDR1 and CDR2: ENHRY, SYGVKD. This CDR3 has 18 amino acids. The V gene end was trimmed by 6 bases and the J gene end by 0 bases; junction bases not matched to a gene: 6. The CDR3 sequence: CAISAGTGGLSGANVLTF. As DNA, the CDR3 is TGTGCCATCAGCGCCGGGACAGGGGGCCTCTCTGGGGCCAACGTCCTGACTTTC.

Here the CDR3 reads CSVETSGTTDTQYF. In nucleotides, the CDR3 is TGCAGCGTGGAGACTAGCGGAACCACAGATACGCAGTATTTT. The chain recombines TRBV29-1 with TRBJ2-3; 9 bases fit TRBD2. The CDR3 totals 14 residues. V dropped 6 bases and J dropped 2; count of bases not matched to a gene: 6. Germline-derived CDR1 and CDR2 are SQVTM and ANQGSEA.

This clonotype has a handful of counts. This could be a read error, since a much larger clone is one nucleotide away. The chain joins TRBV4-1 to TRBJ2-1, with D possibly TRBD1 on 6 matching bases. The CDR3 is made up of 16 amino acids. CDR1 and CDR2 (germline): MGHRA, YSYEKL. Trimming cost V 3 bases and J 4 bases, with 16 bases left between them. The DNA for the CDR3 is TGCGCCAGCAGCCATCCGAACCACGGACAGTACAATGAGCAGTTCTTC. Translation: CASSHPNHGQYNEQFF.

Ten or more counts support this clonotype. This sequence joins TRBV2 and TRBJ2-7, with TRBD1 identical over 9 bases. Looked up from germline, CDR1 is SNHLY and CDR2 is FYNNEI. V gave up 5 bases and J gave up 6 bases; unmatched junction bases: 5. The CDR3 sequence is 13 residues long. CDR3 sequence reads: CASSPGQGREQYF. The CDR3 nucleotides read TGTGCCAGCAGTCCGGGACAGGGCCGCGAGCAGTACTTC.

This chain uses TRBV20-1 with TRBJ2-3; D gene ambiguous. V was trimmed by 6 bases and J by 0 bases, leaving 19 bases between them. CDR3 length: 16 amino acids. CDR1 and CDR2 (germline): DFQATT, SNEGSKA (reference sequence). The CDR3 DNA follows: TGCAGTGCCCCCAGTCGGTTCTTTTCGAGCACAGATACGCAGTATTTT. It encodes CSAPSRFFSSTDTQYF.

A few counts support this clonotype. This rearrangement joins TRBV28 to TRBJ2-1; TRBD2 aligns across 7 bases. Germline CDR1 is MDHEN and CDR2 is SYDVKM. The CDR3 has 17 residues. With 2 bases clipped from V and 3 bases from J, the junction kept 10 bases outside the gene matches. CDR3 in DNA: TGTGCCAGCAGTTTACCGCCAGCGGGAAAAATCTACAATGAGCAGTTCTTC. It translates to CASSLPPAGKIYNEQFF.

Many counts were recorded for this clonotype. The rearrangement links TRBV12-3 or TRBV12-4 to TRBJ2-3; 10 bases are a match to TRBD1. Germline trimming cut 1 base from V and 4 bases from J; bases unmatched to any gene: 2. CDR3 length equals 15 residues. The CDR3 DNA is TGTGCCAGCAGTTTAGGGACAGGGGGATCAGATACGCAGTATTTT. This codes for CASSLGTGGSDTQYF.

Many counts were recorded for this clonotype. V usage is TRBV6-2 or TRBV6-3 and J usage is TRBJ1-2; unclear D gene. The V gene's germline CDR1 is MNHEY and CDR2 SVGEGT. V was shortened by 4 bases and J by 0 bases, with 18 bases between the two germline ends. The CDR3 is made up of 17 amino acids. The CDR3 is CASSSSRRISANYGYTF. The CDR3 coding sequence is TGTGCCAGCAGTTCCTCCCGCAGGATCTCAGCTAACTATGGCTACACCTTC.

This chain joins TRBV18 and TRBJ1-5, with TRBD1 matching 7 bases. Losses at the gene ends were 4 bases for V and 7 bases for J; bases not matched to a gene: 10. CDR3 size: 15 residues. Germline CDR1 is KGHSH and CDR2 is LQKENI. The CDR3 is CASSRIGTAEQPQHF. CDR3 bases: TGTGCCAGCTCACGCATAGGGACAGCTGAACAGCCCCAGCATTTT.